The present T cell receptor beta chain was sequenced within a study of identical twins. Study observations and caveats: Memory repertoires showed no such pattern, whereas abundant cord blood beta clonotypes carried fewer insertions.

V lost 0 bases, J lost 0 bases, and 9 bases lay in between. The CDR3 length is 16 residues. The germline CDR1 and CDR2 sequences are MNHEY and SVGAGI. This clonotype was seen more than once but under ten times. Its antigen is unidentified. A universal primer site was created by template switching, with the cDNA bearing unique molecular identifiers. One entry per CDR3 protein results from TCRdb running MiXCR on the 5' RACE reads. Of 700,000 to 950,000 distinct CDR3 sequences in the sample, around an eighth were seen once. These data were likewise used in another study, on yellow fever vaccine responses in identical twins.

The V call is TRBV6-5, the J call TRBJ1-5; possibly TRBD1 for D (6 bases). The sequence was collected from a woman under 30 in good health. Specimen: PBMCs. This CDR3 is CASSYSGGLSNQPQHF. The CDR3 DNA follows: TGTGCCAGCAGTTACTCGGGGGGGCTTAGCAATCAGCCCCAGCATTTT.